Listed below are T cell receptor beta chains from one sample, sequenced in a study of CD8+CD57+ T cells in acquired aplastic anemia. MiXCR, applied by TCRdb to the reads, yields one record per CDR3 protein. In the table there are approximately 470,000 distinct CDR3 sequences, 25% to 40% of which are singletons. The source material was sorted CD4+, CD8+, or CD8+CD57+ T cells (not recorded which) from PBMCs. These receptors came from a human donor with aplastic anemia. Both conserved end residues are part of each CDR3. D genes are given only for firm matches. Not every row has a clone size; where given, it reads once, few, many or a size class.

j_gene: TRBJ2-1
d_gene: .
v_gene: TRBV11-2
abundance: .
CDR3nt: TGTGCCAGCACCTTAGTACGCGGGAACCGCAATGAGCAGTTCTTC
CDR3aa: CASTLVRGNRNEQFF

j_gene: TRBJ2-7
d_gene: .
v_gene: TRBV6-2/TRBV6-3
abundance: .
CDR3nt: TGTGCCAGCAGTTACTCCAGTCACGGGCAGTACTTC
CDR3aa: CASSYSSHGQYF

j_gene: TRBJ1-1
d_gene: .
v_gene: TRBV30
abundance: few
CDR3nt: TGTGCCTGGGGACAGCTGAACACTGAAGCTTTCTTT
CDR3aa: CAWGQLNTEAFF

j_gene: TRBJ1-6
d_gene: .
v_gene: TRBV12-3/TRBV12-4
abundance: .
CDR3nt: TGTGCCAGCAGTTTTGCGGGGGCGAATTCACCCCTCCACTTT
CDR3aa: CASSFAGANSPLHF

j_gene: TRBJ1-2
d_gene: .
v_gene: TRBV6-1
abundance: few
CDR3nt: TGTGCCAGCAGTGAACTCCCCGGGGACGTTGGCTACACCTTC
CDR3aa: CASSELPGDVGYTF

j_gene: TRBJ2-7
d_gene: TRBD1
v_gene: TRBV30
abundance: .
CDR3nt: TGTGCCTGGCTCGTAAACCGGGACAGAGACTACGAGCAGTACTTC
CDR3aa: CAWLVNRDRDYEQYF

j_gene: TRBJ2-1
d_gene: TRBD1
v_gene: TRBV20-1
abundance: few
CDR3nt: TGCAGTGCTAGAGACCCCGGGACAGGGAACAATGAGCAGTTCTTC
CDR3aa: CSARDPGTGNNEQFF

j_gene: TRBJ2-7
d_gene: .
v_gene: TRBV6-1
abundance: many
CDR3nt: TGTGCCAGCAGTAAGACAGGCTACGAGCAGTACTTC
CDR3aa: CASSKTGYEQYF

j_gene: TRBJ1-2
d_gene: .
v_gene: TRBV6-1
abundance: .
CDR3nt: TGTGCCAGCAGTGGCCGTGGGAGGGGGGATGGCTACACCTTC
CDR3aa: CASSGRGRGDGYTF

j_gene: TRBJ2-2
d_gene: .
v_gene: TRBV27
abundance: .
CDR3nt: TGTGCCAGCAGTTTCACAACCGGGGAGCTGTTTTTT
CDR3aa: CASSFTTGELFF

j_gene: TRBJ1-2
d_gene: .
v_gene: TRBV29-1
abundance: .
CDR3nt: TGCAGCGTTTCGACTAGCGGGACCGGCTACACCTTC
CDR3aa: CSVSTSGTGYTF

j_gene: TRBJ2-1
d_gene: .
v_gene: TRBV2
abundance: .
CDR3nt: TGTGCCAGCAGTTTCTCTGGGGCGGGTAATGAGCAGTTCTTC
CDR3aa: CASSFSGAGNEQFF

j_gene: TRBJ1-6
d_gene: .
v_gene: TRBV6-2/TRBV6-3
abundance: .
CDR3nt: TGTGCCAGCAGTTACGTCGGGATGGCTTCACCCCTCTACTTT
CDR3aa: CASSYVGMASPLYF

j_gene: TRBJ1-5
d_gene: .
v_gene: TRBV5-6
abundance: .
CDR3nt: TGTGCCAGCAGGAATAAGGGGGAGACCCTACAGCCCCAGCATTTT
CDR3aa: CASRNKGETLQPQHF

j_gene: TRBJ1-4
d_gene: .
v_gene: TRBV29-1
abundance: many
CDR3nt: TGCAGCGTTGAAAGGGCAGAAAAACTGTTTTTT
CDR3aa: CSVERAEKLFF

j_gene: TRBJ2-1
d_gene: TRBD2
v_gene: TRBV11-2
abundance: once
CDR3nt: TGTGCCAGCAGCCATCACCTACTAGCGTTGGGGGTAGATGAGCAGTTCTTC
CDR3aa: CASSHHLLALGVDEQFF

j_gene: TRBJ2-1
d_gene: .
v_gene: TRBV19
abundance: .
CDR3nt: TGTGCCAGTAGTAGCGCCTCTTCAGTCAACGGGAATGAGCAGTTCTTC
CDR3aa: CASSSASSVNGNEQFF

j_gene: TRBJ2-1
d_gene: TRBD2
v_gene: TRBV25-1
abundance: .
CDR3nt: TGTGCCAGCAGTGCCTCGCCACTAGCGGGGGGGGAAAATGAGCAGTTCTTC
CDR3aa: CASSASPLAGGENEQFF

j_gene: TRBJ2-7
d_gene: TRBD2
v_gene: TRBV20-1
abundance: many
CDR3nt: TGCAGTGCTAGTGAGGGGAGCGGGGCGGGATACGAGCAGTACTTC
CDR3aa: CSASEGSGAGYEQYF

j_gene: TRBJ1-2
d_gene: .
v_gene: TRBV4-1
abundance: .
CDR3nt: TGCGCCAGCGGCTTGGACAGCTATGGCTACACCTTC
CDR3aa: CASGLDSYGYTF

j_gene: TRBJ2-7
d_gene: TRBD2
v_gene: TRBV2
abundance: few
CDR3nt: TGTGCCAGCACTATTGTAGCGGGGGCGGCCTACGAGCAGTACTTC
CDR3aa: CASTIVAGAAYEQYF

j_gene: TRBJ2-1
d_gene: TRBD2
v_gene: TRBV6-2/TRBV6-3
abundance: .
CDR3nt: TGTGCCAGCAGTTACTCGAACCTAGCGGCTTACAATGAGCAGTTCTTC
CDR3aa: CASSYSNLAAYNEQFF

j_gene: TRBJ1-2
d_gene: TRBD1
v_gene: TRBV7-2
abundance: .
CDR3nt: TGTGCCAGCAGCCTCGGGACAGGGGCTGGAAACACCTTC
CDR3aa: CASSLGTGAGNTF

j_gene: TRBJ1-1
d_gene: .
v_gene: TRBV30
abundance: .
CDR3nt: TGTGCCTGGAGTGAGCGCAGGGAGAACACTGAAGCTTTCTTT
CDR3aa: CAWSERRENTEAFF

j_gene: TRBJ2-7
d_gene: TRBD1
v_gene: TRBV6-1
abundance: few
CDR3nt: TGTGCCAGCAGTGGTCTGGGACAGGGGATCGGCGAGCAGTACTTC
CDR3aa: CASSGLGQGIGEQYF

j_gene: TRBJ2-5
d_gene: TRBD1
v_gene: TRBV2
abundance: .
CDR3nt: TGTGCCAGCAGCGTAGACAGGGGGCAACAAGAGACCCAGTACTTC
CDR3aa: CASSVDRGQQETQYF

j_gene: TRBJ2-5
d_gene: .
v_gene: TRBV7-8
abundance: few
CDR3nt: TGTGCCAGCAGCCATCGACTAGATCTTGGCCAAGAGACCCAGTACTTC
CDR3aa: CASSHRLDLGQETQYF